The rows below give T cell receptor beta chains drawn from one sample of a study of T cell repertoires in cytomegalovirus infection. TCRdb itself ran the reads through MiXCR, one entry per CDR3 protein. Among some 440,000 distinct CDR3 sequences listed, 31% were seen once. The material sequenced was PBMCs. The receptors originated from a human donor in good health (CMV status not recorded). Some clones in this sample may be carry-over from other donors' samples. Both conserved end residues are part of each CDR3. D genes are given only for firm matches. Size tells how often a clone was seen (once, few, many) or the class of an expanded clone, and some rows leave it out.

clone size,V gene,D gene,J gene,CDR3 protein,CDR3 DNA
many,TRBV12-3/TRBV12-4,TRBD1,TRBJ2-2,CASSWGTVNTGELFF,TGTGCCAGCAGTTGGGGGACAGTGAACACCGGGGAGCTGTTTTTT
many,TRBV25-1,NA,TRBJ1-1,CASSELNTEAFF,TGTGCCAGCAGTGAATTAAACACTGAAGCTTTCTTT
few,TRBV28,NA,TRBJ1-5,CASSLSGRGRPQHF,TGTGCCAGCAGTTTAAGCGGACGCGGTCGGCCCCAGCATTTT
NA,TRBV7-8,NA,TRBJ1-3,CASLPLALGGGFSGNTIYF,TGTGCCAGCCTCCCCTTGGCCCTCGGCGGGGGCTTCTCTGGAAACACCATATATTTT
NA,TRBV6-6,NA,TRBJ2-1,CASSLADGHEQFF,TGTGCCAGCAGTCTCGCGGACGGTCATGAGCAGTTCTTC
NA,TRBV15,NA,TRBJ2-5,CATSTPPTQYF,TGTGCCACCAGCACCCCCCCGACCCAGTACTTC
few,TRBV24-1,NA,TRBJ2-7,CATSDQSAYEQYF,TGTGCCACCAGTGACCAGAGTGCCTACGAGCAGTACTTC
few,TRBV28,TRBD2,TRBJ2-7,CASTGGSRQYF,TGTGCCAGTACGGGAGGTTCAAGACAGTACTTC
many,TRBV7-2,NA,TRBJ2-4,CASSLFSGRGLSIAKNIQYF,TGTGCCAGCAGCTTGTTTTCGGGCAGGGGTCTCTCGATAGCCAAAAACATTCAGTACTTC
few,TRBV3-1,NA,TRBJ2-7,CASSPGLHGRYEQYF,TGTGCCAGCAGCCCGGGACTCCATGGCCGATACGAGCAGTACTTC
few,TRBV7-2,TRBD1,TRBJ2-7,CASSPPGTGVAEQYF,TGTGCCAGCTCCCCCCCCGGGACAGGGGTAGCCGAGCAGTACTTC
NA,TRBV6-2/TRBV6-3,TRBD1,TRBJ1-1,CASSGQGSYTEAFF,TGTGCCAGCAGTGGACAGGGATCGTACACTGAAGCTTTCTTT
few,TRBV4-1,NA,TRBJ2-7,CASSRVGSSSYEQYF,TGCGCCAGCAGCCGGGTGGGCAGCTCTTCCTACGAGCAGTACTTC
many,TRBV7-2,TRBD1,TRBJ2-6,CASSPTRDRPFSGANVLTF,TGTGCCAGCAGCCCTACTAGGGACAGACCTTTCTCTGGGGCCAACGTCCTGACTTTC
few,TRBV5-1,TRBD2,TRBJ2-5,CASGTSSVETQYF,TGCGCCAGCGGGACTAGCAGCGTGGAGACCCAGTACTTC
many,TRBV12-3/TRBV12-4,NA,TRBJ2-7,CASSEAGTAVEQYF,TGTGCCAGCAGTGAAGCCGGGACGGCCGTAGAGCAGTACTTC
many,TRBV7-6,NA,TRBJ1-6,CASSSDIGEYSPLHF,TGTGCCAGCAGCTCCGACATTGGGGAATATTCACCCCTCCACTTT
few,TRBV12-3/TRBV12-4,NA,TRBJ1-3,CASDSGRGNTIYF,TGTGCCAGCGACTCAGGGAGGGGAAACACCATATATTTT
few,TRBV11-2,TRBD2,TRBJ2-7,CASSLGTSGASSYEQYF,TGTGCCAGCAGCTTAGGGACTAGCGGGGCCTCTTCCTACGAGCAGTACTTC
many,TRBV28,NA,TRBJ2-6,CASTKLGRAGANVLTF,TGTGCCAGCACTAAACTAGGCAGGGCTGGGGCCAACGTCCTGACTTTC
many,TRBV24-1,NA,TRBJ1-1,CATRAQGNTEAFF,TGTGCCACCAGGGCACAAGGGAACACTGAAGCTTTCTTT
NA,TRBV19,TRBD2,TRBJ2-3,CASSSGGPGDTQYF,TGTGCCAGTAGTTCGGGGGGGCCTGGAGATACGCAGTATTTT
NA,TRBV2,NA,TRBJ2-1,CATSGGFSNNEQFF,TGTGCCACCTCGGGGGGCTTTTCGAACAATGAGCAGTTCTTC
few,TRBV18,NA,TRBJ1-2,CASSPFGTGRDYGYTF,TGTGCCAGCTCACCATTCGGGACCGGGAGAGATTATGGCTACACCTTC
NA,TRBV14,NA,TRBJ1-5,CASSQEATRGSNQPQHF,TGTGCCAGCAGCCAAGAGGCTACTAGGGGAAGCAATCAGCCCCAGCATTTT
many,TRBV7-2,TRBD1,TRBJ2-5,CASSIGQGVETQYF,TGTGCCAGCAGCATCGGACAGGGGGTGGAGACCCAGTACTTC
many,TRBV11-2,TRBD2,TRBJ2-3,CASSLGTSGYTDTQYF,TGTGCCAGCAGCTTAGGAACTAGCGGTTATACAGATACGCAGTATTTT
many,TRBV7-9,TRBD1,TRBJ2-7,CASSLAQGAHSYEQYF,TGTGCCAGCAGCTTAGCACAGGGGGCCCACTCCTACGAGCAGTACTTC
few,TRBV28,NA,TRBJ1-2,CASRLGRHYGYTF,TGTGCCAGCAGACTCGGGCGGCACTATGGCTACACCTTC
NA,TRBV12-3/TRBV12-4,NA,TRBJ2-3,CASSSLGSGVGTDTQYF,TGTGCCAGCAGCTCCCTTGGGTCCGGGGTTGGTACAGATACGCAGTATTTT
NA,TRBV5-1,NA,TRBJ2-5,CASSLNQEETQYF,TGCGCCAGCAGCTTGAACCAGGAAGAGACCCAGTACTTC
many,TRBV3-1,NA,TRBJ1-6,CASSRRQANSPLHF,TGTGCCAGCAGCCGGAGGCAGGCTAATTCACCCCTCCACTTT